Detailed here is one TCR beta chain. Antigen: not known. No donor had other autoimmune disease, uncontrolled infection, pregnancy or lactation. Around 9.9 ml of fresh blood yielded the PBMCs by density gradient. The sample belongs to a study of Graves' ophthalmopathy and Graves' hyperthyroidism. Study observations and caveats: Blood was where most expanded thyroid clonotypes above 0.001 frequency also turned up.

Amplifying from RNA transcripts, the study obtained TCR beta CDR3 regions. HTBI-primed RT-PCR formed the first round, and a multiplex PCR formed the second. From the multiplex PCR reads, TCRdb called clonotypes with MiXCR, one entry per CDR3 protein. Of about 220,000 distinct CDR3 sequences listed, 20% to 25% were seen once; the top ten hold more than 35%. Germline V gives CDR1 SGHAT, CDR2 FQDESV (reference sequence). Trimming removed 3 bases at V and 0 bases at J, with 15 bases between. The CDR3 covers 17 residues. The receptor was isolated from a woman in her forties or fifties with Graves' ophthalmopathy. Specimen: peripheral blood. This sequence joins TRBV11-1 and TRBJ1-3; possibly TRBD1 for D (5 bases). The CDR3 sequence: CASSFPRGRSSGNTIYF. The CDR3 coding sequence is TGTGCCAGCAGCTTCCCGCGGGGACGAAGCTCTGGAAACACCATATATTTT. Complete variable domain (other parts from reference TRBV11-1 and TRBJ1-3): EAEVAQSPRYKITEKSQAVAFWCDPISGHATLYWYRQILGQGPELLVQFQDESVVDDSQLPKDRFSAERLKGVDSTLKIQPAELGDSAMYLCASSFPRGRSSGNTIYFGEGSWLTVV.